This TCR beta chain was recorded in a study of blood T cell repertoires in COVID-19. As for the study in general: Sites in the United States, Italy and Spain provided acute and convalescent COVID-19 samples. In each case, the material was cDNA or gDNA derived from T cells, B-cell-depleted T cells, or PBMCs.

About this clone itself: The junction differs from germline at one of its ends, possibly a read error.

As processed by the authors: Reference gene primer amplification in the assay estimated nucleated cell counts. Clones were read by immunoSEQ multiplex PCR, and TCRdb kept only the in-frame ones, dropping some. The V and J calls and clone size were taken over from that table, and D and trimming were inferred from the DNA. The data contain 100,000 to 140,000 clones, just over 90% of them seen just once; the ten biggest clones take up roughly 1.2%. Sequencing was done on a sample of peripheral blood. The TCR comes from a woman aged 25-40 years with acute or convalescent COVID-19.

The CDR3 is CATSLGKPNTEAFF. CDR3 DNA: TGTGCCACAAGCTTGGGCAAGCCGAACACTGAAGCTTTCTTT. V usage is TRBV5-3 and J usage is TRBJ1-1; D is undetermined. TRBV5-3 is an open reading frame whose function is uncertain. CDR3 length: 14 amino acids.